This TCR beta chain was profiled in a study of cytotoxic CD8 clonotypes in ibrutinib-treated CLL (dated by TCRdb to 2020 to 2022). Describing the broader study: The cohort included around 15 treatment-naive and roughly ten relapsed/refractory patients; about 18 were IGHV unmutated. Responses were partial in around 25 patients and complete in 2; after median approximately 67 months follow-up, approximately 15 stayed in remission and some twelve progressed. The response samples were drawn at a median of approximately 12 months into treatment, with a range of about 6 to 36 months. On average, each sample yielded 255,043 productive templates and under 95,000 productive rearrangements. Longitudinal samples were obtainable from about 30% of the roughly 90 participants in the trial. Cryopreserved peripheral blood mononuclear cells were obtained before treatment, at response, and at either sustained remission or disease progression. Patients were still on ibrutinib when every remission and progressive disease sample was collected.

The goal of deep resolution MiSeq sequencing was a depth between 1 in 1 million and 1 in 200,000 T cells, and coverage averaged 10x per clonotype. TCR beta libraries were generated with the immunoSEQ hsTCRB Kit. Processing in the source paper ran as follows. Data were analyzed with ImmunoSEQ Data Assistant and ImmunoSEQ Analyzer, with V, D and J genes assigned per IMGT definitions. Clonality was computed as one minus normalized Shannon entropy of productive rearrangement frequencies, ranging from 0 to 1. Only overrepresented clonotypes making up at least 0.05% of the repertoire of each patient were included in the public clonotype analysis. About a dozen repertoires from age-matched healthy donors, obtained from immuneACCESS, served as clonality controls. TCRdb retrieved this table from immuneACCESS and kept in-frame rearrangements only. Not all clones are present; in checked studies, unresolved V genes account for under half, and no reason is known for the remainder. From that table come the V and J calls and clone size; the DNA was used to work out D and trimming. In all, the sample holds 120,000 to 150,000 clones, and roughly 80% of those were seen once. Clones ranked in the top ten supply 25% to 35% of the sample.

This clone was detected ten times or more. The antigen it recognizes is unknown. No base-level quality is on record; no much larger clone is a single base apart. According to the study, the label for this sample's time point signals: about eleven months on ibrutinib. For TCR beta library preparation, approximately 2 micrograms of genomic DNA were extracted from the cryopreserved PBMCs. Longitudinal blood samples from CLL patients receiving ibrutinib monotherapy were subjected to high-throughput TCR beta sequencing. Patients were enrolled in a phase 2 open-label single-center ibrutinib monotherapy trial. Study-wide conclusions, independent of this receptor: Baseline clonality exceeded that of age-matched healthy donors and correlated strongly with circulating CD8+ T-cell counts. Clonality increased at ibrutinib response, stayed stable in sustained remission, and fell back toward baseline at progression. Sampling times were not matched between sustained-remission and progressing patients, and lymph node repertoires were not studied. Public clonotypes were rare and either shrank or stayed stable during treatment, and the rise in clonality at ibrutinib response reflected expansion of private clonotypes.

Inclusive of the bounding cysteine and phenylalanine, the CDR3 is 15 residues long. Solely the CDR3 DNA is kept, with 45 bases framed from the first base. The germline V gene gives CDR1 as MNHNS and CDR2 as SASEGT. Between the V and J ends, shortened by 3 bases and 0 bases respectively, the junction contains 9 bases. The TCR comes from a human donor with chronic lymphocytic leukemia. The specimen was PBMCs, collected after 12 months of ibrutinib treatment. This chain joins TRBV6-1 to TRBJ1-3; the D gene is possibly TRBD1, with 6 bases matching. The CDR3 has the sequence CASSERQDSGNTIYF. The DNA sequence reads TGTGCCAGCAGTGAGAGACAGGACTCTGGAAACACCATATATTTT.